The sequence of this T cell receptor beta chain was determined in a study of shared clonotypes between healthy human individuals. A remark on this clone: The CDR3 does not end in the conserved phenylalanine or tryptophan, so this is likely a read error. The limits of the CDR3 on the DNA are not certain, so only TCRdb's listed CDR3 is given.

CDR1 is LGHNA and CDR2 is YNFKEQ in the germline V gene. The CDR3 length equals 13 residues, ends included. Assay: immunoSEQ multiplex PCR; the TCRdb copy retains only in-frame clones and omits some. The data show about 490,000 clones, about 79% seen once. The sequenced material came from PBMCs. The TCR was taken from a woman in her thirties or forties in good health. Some clones in this sample may be carry-over from other donors' samples. V gene TRBV4-2 combines with J gene TRBJ1-2; no check of the table's D call, TRBD1, against the DNA was made. CDR3: CASSQDFPGTGAL.